These T cell receptor beta chains were read from a single sample in a study of T cell changes during pregnancy in multiple sclerosis. Method: immunoSEQ multiplex PCR; TCRdb's copy keeps in-frame clones and lacks some. The table records roughly 68,000 clones, around 92% of them present only once. Material: peripheral blood, obtained in the second trimester of pregnancy. The receptors originated from a female donor in good health, enrolled as a control in a pregnancy study. CDR3s include the opening cysteine and the closing phenylalanine or tryptophan. A D gene is named only where the DNA matches it firmly. A clone size is listed for some rows: how often the clone was seen (once, few, many), or a class if it is expanded.

J	size	V	D	CDR3	DNA
TRBJ2-5	.	TRBV28	TRBD2	CASSLTLLADQETQYF	TGTGCCAGCAGTTTAACCCTTCTAGCGGACCAAGAGACCCAGTACTTC
TRBJ1-2	once	TRBV10-2	TRBD1	CASSEAGQGALGGYTF	TGCGCCAGCAGTGAAGCGGGACAGGGGGCTCTGGGCGGCTACACCTTC
TRBJ1-1	.	TRBV7-9	.	CASSSFPKWNTEAFF	TGTGCCAGCAGCTCGTTTCCTAAGTGGAACACTGAAGCTTTCTTT
TRBJ1-2	.	TRBV27	.	CASSSLGARGGSYGYTF	TGTGCCAGCAGCTCCCTCGGCGCGCGCGGGGGTTCCTATGGCTACACCTTC
TRBJ1-1	.	TRBV28	.	CASTIGVNTEAFF	TGTGCCAGCACAATCGGGGTGAACACTGAAGCTTTCTTT
TRBJ2-4	.	TRBV5-1	.	CASSFSEAGNLAIQYF	TGCGCCAGCAGCTTCTCCGAGGCAGGGAATTTGGCCATTCAGTACTTC
TRBJ1-1	.	TRBV6-1	.	CASNRQAGAEAFF	TGTGCCAGCAACAGACAGGCGGGGGCTGAAGCTTTCTTT
TRBJ2-3	.	TRBV9	TRBD1	CASSSEARDSRRDTQYF	TGTGCCAGCAGCTCCGAGGCCCGGGACAGCCGTCGGGATACGCAGTATTTT
TRBJ1-4	.	TRBV28	TRBD1	CASSSETGWNEKLFF	TGTGCCAGCAGTTCAGAGACAGGGTGGAATGAAAAACTGTTTTTT
TRBJ2-3	.	TRBV7-9	TRBD2	CASSFTSVGPDTQYF	TGTGCCAGCAGCTTTACTAGCGTGGGCCCAGATACGCAGTATTTT
TRBJ1-1	.	TRBV30	.	CAWSVEGLTEAFF	TGTGCCTGGAGTGTGGAGGGGCTCACTGAAGCTTTCTTT
TRBJ2-1	.	TRBV5-1	.	CASSLGQDIDNEQFF	TGCGCCAGCAGCTTGGGACAGGATATAGACAATGAGCAGTTCTTC
TRBJ2-5	.	TRBV5-4	TRBD1	CATRQGETQYF	TGTGCCACCAGACAGGGTGAGACCCAGTACTTC
TRBJ2-3	once	TRBV9	TRBD2	CASSVVGTKTDTQYF	TGTGCCAGCAGCGTAGTCGGGACTAAAACAGATACGCAGTATTTT
TRBJ1-3	.	TRBV2	.	CASSVDRLEGNTIYF	TGTGCCAGCAGTGTGGACAGACTTGAGGGAAACACCATATATTTT
TRBJ1-2	.	TRBV7-2	TRBD1	CASSLPPGAGQGGYGYTF	TGTGCCAGCAGCTTGCCACCGGGGGCGGGACAGGGAGGCTATGGCTACACCTTC
TRBJ1-2	.	TRBV27	TRBD1	CASSFGQGQGGRGYTF	TGTGCCAGCAGTTTCGGGCAGGGACAGGGTGGTCGTGGCTACACCTTC
TRBJ1-3	.	TRBV7-9	TRBD1	CASSAWTGEKVSGNTIYF	TGTGCCAGCAGCGCCTGGACAGGGGAAAAGGTCTCTGGAAACACCATATATTTT
TRBJ2-3	.	TRBV6-1	TRBD2	CASSGTSGTGSDTQYF	TGTGCCAGCAGTGGAACTAGCGGGACTGGCTCAGATACGCAGTATTTT
TRBJ1-1	.	TRBV5-1	.	CASSLEHRARGNTEAFF	TGCGCCAGCAGCTTGGAACACAGGGCTCGTGGTAACACTGAAGCTTTCTTT
TRBJ2-1	.	TRBV9	.	CASSVTRDNEYNEQFF	TGTGCCAGCAGCGTAACTAGGGACAATGAGTACAATGAGCAGTTCTTC
TRBJ2-1	.	TRBV28	TRBD2	CASSLTSGRAVQFF	TGTGCCAGCAGTTTGACTAGCGGGAGGGCCGTGCAGTTCTTC